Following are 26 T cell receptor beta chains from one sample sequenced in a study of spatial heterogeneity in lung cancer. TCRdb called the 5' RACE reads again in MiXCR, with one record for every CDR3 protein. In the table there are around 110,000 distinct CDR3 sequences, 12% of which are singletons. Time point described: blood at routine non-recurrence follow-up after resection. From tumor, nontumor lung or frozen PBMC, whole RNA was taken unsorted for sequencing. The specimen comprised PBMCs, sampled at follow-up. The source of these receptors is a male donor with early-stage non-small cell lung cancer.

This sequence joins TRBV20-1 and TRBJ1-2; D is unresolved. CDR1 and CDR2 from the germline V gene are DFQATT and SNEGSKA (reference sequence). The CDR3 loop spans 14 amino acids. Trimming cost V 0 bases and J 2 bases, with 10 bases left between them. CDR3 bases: TGCAGTGCTAGAGATGAGGAGGGAAACTATGGCTACACCTTC. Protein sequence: CSARDEEGNYGYTF.

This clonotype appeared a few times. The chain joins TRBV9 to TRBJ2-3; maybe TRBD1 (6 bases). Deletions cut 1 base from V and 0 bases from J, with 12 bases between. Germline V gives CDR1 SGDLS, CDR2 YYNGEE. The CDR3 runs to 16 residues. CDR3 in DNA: TGTGCCAGCAGCGTATTATTTCAGGGGAGCACAGATACGCAGTATTTT. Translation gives CASSVLFQGSTDTQYF. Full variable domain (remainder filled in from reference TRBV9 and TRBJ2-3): DSGVTQTPKHLITATGQRVTLRCSPRSGDLSVYWYQQSLDQGLQFLIQYYNGEERAKGNILERFSAQQFPDLHSELNLSSLELGDSALYFCASSVLFQGSTDTQYFGPGTRLTVL.

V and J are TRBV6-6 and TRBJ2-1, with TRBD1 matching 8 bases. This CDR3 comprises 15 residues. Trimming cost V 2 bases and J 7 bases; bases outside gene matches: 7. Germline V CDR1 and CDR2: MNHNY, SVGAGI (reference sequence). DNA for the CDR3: TGTGCCAGCAGTTACGGCCCAGGGGGCTTGAATGAGCAGTTCTTC. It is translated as CASSYGPGGLNEQFF.

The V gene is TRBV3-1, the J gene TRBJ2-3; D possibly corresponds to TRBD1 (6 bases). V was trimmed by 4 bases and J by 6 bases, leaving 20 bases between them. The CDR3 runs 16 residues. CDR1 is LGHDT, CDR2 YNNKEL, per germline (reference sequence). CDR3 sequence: CASSLPGAGIVDTQYF. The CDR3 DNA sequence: TGTGCCAGCAGCCTTCCAGGGGCAGGGATTGTCGATACGCAGTATTTT.

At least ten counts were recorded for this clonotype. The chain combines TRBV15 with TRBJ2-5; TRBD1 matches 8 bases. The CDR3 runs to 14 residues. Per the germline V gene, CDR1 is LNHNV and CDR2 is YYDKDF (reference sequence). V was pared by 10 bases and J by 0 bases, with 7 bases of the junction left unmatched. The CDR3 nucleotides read TGTGCCAACCAGACAGGGGAGGACCAAGAGACCCAGTACTTC. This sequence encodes CANQTGEDQETQYF.

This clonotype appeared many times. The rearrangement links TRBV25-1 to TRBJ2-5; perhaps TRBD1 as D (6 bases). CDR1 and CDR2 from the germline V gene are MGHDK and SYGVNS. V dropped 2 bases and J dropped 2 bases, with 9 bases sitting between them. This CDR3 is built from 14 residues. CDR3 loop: CASSERQEQETQYF. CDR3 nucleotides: TGTGCCAGCAGTGAACGACAGGAACAAGAGACCCAGTACTTC.

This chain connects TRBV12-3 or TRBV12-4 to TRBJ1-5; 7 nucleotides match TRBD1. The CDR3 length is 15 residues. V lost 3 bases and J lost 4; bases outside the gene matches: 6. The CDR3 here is CASSFRTGVNQPQHF. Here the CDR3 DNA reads TGTGCCAGCAGTTTTCGGACAGGAGTTAATCAGCCCCAGCATTTT.

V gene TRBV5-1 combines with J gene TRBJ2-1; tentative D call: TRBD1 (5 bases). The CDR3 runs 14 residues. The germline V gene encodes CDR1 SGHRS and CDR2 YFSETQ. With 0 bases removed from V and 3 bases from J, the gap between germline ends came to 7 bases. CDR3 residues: CASSLGTIYNEQFF. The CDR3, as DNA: TGCGCCAGCAGCTTGGGGACAATCTACAATGAGCAGTTCTTC.

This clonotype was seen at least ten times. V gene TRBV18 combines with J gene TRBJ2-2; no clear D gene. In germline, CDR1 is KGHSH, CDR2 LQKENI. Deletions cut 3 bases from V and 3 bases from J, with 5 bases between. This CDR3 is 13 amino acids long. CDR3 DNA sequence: TGTGCCAGCTCACCTAGGGACACCGGGGAGCTGTTTTTT. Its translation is CASSPRDTGELFF.

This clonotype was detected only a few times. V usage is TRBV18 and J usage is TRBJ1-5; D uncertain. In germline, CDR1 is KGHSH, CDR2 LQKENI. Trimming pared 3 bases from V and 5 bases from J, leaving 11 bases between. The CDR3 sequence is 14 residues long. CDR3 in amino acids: CASSPNQGDQPQHF. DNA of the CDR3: TGTGCCAGCTCACCGAACCAAGGAGATCAGCCCCAGCATTTT.

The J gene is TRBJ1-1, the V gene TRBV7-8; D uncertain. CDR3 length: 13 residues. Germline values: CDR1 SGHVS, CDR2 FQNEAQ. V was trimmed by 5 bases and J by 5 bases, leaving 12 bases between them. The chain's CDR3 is CASSPRIVTEAFF. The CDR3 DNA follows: TGTGCCAGCAGCCCCCGGATAGTTACTGAAGCTTTCTTT.

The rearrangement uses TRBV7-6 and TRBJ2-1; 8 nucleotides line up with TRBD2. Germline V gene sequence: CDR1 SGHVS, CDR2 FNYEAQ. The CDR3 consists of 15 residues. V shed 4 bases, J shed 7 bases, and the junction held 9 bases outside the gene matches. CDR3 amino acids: CASSSRGGGLNEQFF. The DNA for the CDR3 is TGTGCCAGCAGCTCCCGTGGCGGGGGGTTAAATGAGCAGTTCTTC. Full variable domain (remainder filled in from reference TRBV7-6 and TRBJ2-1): GAGVSQSPRYKVTKRGQDVALRCDPISGHVSLYWYRQALGQGPEFLTYFNYEAQQDKSGLPNDRFSAERPEGSISTLTIQRTEQRDSAMYRCASSSRGGGLNEQFFGPGTRLTVL.

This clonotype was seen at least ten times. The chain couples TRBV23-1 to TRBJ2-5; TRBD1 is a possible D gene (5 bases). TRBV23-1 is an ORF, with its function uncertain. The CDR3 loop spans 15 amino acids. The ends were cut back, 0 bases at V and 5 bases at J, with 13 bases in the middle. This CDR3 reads CASSQSPGFGETQYF. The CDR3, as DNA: TGCGCCAGCAGTCAATCGCCAGGGTTCGGGGAGACCCAGTACTTC.

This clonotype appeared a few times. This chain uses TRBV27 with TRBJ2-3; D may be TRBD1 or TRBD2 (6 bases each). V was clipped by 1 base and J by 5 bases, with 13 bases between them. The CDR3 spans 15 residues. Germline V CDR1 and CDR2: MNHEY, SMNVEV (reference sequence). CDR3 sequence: CASSLLGGSRDTQYF. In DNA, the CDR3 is TGTGCCAGCAGTTTATTAGGGGGGAGCCGAGATACGCAGTATTTT.

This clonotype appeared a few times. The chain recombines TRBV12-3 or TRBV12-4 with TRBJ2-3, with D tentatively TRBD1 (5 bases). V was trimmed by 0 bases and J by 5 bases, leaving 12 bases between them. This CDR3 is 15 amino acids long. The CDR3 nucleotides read TGTGCCAGCAGTTTAGCACTGTTCCAGGGAGATACGCAGTATTTT. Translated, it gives CASSLALFQGDTQYF.

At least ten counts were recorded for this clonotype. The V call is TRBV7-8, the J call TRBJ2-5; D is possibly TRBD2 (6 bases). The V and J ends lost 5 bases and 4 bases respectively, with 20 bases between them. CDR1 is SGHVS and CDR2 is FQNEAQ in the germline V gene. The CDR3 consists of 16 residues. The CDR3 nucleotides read TGTGCCAGCAGCCCGAGGGGACTGACTTTGGGAGAGACCCAGTACTTC. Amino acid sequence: CASSPRGLTLGETQYF.

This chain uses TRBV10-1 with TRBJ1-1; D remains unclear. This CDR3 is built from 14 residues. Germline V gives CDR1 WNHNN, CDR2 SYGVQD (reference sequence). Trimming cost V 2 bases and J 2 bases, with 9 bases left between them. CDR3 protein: CASSEQAHNTEAFF. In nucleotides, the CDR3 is TGCGCCAGCAGTGAGCAGGCTCACAACACTGAAGCTTTCTTT.

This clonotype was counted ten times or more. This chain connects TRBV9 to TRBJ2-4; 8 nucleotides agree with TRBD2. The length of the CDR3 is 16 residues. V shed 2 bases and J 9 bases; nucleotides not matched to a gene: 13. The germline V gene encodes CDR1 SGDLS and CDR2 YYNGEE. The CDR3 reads CASSVSSGSSEGIQYF. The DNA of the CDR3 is TGTGCCAGCAGCGTTTCTAGCGGGTCCTCAGAGGGCATTCAGTACTTC.

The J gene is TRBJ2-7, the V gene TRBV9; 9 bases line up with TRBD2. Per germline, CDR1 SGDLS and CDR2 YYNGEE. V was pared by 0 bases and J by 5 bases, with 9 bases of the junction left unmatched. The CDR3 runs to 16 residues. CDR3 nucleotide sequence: TGTGCCAGCAGCGTAGCGATGGGCGGGGGGGCCCACGAGCAGTACTTC. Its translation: CASSVAMGGGAHEQYF.

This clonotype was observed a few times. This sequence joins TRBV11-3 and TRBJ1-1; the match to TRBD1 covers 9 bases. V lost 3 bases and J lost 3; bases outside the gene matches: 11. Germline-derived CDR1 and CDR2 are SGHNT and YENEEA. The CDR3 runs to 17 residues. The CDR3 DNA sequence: TGTGCCAGCAGCTTGGACCGGGACAGGGAGTTTTACACTGAAGCTTTCTTT. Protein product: CASSLDRDREFYTEAFF.

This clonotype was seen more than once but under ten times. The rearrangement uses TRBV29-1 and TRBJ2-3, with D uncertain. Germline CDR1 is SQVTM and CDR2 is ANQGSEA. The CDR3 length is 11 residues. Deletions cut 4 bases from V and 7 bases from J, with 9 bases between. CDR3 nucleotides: TGCAGCGTTGCGGATTGGAATACGCAGTATTTT. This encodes CSVADWNTQYF.

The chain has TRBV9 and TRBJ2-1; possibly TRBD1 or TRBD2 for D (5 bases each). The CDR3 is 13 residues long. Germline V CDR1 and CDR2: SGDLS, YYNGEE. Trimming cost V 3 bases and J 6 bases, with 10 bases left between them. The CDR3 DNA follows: TGTGCCAGCAGCGCCGGGACCGCCAATGAGCAGTTCTTC. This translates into CASSAGTANEQFF.

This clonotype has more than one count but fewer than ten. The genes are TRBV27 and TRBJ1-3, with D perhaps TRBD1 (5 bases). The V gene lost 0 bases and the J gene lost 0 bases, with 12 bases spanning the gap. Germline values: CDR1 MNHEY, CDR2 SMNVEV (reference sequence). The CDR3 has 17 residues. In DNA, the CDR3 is TGTGCCAGCAGTTTATCCGGACGGGGGAGCTCTGGAAACACCATATATTTT. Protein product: CASSLSGRGSSGNTIYF.

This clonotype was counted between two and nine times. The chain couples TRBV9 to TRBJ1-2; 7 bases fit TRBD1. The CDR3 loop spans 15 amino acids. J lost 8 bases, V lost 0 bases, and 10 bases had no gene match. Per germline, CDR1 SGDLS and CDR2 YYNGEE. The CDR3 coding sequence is TGTGCCAGCAGCGTAGCCCTAGACAGGGTGGAGGGCTACACCTTC. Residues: CASSVALDRVEGYTF.

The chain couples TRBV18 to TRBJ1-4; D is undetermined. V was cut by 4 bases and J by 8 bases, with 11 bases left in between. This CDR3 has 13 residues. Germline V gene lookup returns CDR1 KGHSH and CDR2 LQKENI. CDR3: CASSLQEREKLFF. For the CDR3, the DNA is TGTGCCAGCTCACTCCAAGAGAGGGAAAAACTGTTTTTT.

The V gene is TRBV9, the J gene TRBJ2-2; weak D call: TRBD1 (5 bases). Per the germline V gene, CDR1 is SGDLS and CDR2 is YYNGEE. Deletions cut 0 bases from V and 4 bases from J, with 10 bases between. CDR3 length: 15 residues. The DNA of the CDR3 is TGTGCCAGCAGCGTAGAGGGGATGGGCACCGGGGAGCTGTTTTTT. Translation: CASSVEGMGTGELFF.